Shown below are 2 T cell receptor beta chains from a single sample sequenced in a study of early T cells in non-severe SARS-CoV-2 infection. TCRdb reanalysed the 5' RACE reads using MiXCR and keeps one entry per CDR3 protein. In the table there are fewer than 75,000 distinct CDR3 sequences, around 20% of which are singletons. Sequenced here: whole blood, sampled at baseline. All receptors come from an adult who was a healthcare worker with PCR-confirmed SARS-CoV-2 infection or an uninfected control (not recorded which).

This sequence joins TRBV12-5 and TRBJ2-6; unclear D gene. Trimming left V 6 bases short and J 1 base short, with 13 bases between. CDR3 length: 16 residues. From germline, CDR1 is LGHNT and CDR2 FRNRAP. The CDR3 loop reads CASGKGVQSGANVLTF. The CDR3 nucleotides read TGTGCTAGTGGCAAGGGTGTTCAATCTGGGGCCAACGTCCTGACTTTC.

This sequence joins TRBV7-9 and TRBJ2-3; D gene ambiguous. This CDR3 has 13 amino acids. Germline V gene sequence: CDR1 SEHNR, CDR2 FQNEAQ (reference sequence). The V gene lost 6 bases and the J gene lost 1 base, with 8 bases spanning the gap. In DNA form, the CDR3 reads TGTGCCAGCAGTAGGGCCGGCACAGATACGCAGTATTTT. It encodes CASSRAGTDTQYF.